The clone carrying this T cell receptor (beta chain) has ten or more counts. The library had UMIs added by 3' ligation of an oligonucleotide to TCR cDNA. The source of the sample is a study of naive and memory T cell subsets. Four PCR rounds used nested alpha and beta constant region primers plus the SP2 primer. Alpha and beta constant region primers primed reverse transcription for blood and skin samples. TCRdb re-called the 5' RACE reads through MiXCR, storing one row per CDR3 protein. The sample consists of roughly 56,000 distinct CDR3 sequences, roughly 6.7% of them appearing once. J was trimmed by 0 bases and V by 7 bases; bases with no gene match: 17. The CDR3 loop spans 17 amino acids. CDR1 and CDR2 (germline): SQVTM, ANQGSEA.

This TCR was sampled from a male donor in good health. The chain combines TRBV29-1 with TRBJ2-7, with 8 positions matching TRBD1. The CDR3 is CSALGTGQPGSSYEQYF. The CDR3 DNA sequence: TGCAGCGCTCTCGGGACAGGACAGCCAGGGAGCTCCTACGAGCAGTACTTC.